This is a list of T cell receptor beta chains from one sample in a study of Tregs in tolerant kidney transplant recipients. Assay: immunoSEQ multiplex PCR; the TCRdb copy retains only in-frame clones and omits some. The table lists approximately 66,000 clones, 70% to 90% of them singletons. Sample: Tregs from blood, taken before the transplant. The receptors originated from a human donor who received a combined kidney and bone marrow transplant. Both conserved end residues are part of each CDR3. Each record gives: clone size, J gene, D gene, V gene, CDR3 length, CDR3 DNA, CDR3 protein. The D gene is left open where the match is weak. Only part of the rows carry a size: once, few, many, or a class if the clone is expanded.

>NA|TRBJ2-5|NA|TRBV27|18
TGTGCCAGCAGTTTCGAGGACTCTAGGGTGGGCTTGTGTGAGACCCAGTACTTC
CASSFEDSRVGLCETQYF
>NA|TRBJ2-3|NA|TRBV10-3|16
TGTGCCATCAGTGGGAGGGCGGGGGCGAAAACAGATACGCAGTATTTT
CAISGRAGAKTDTQYF
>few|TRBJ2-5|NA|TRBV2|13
TGTGCCAGCAGGGGCGGGAACCAAGAGACCCAGTACTTC
CASRGGNQETQYF
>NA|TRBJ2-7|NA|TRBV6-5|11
TGTGCCAGCAAGAGTGCCTACGAGCAGTACTTC
CASKSAYEQYF
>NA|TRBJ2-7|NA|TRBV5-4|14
TGTGCCAGCAGCTTTGGCAGCCCGGGGGTCCTACTCAACTTC
CASSFGSPGVLLNF
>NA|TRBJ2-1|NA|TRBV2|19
TGTGCCAGCAGTGAACGCCTAGTAGTTTTCACTAGAACCTACAATGAGCAGTTCTTC
CASSERLVVFTRTYNEQFF
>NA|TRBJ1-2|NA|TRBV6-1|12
TGTGCCAGCAGTGAAGGGGTCTGGGGCTACACCTTC
CASSEGVWGYTF
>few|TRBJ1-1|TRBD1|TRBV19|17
TGTGCCAGTAGTAGACAGGGTCGGAAAACGGGAAACACTGAAGCTTTCTTT
CASSRQGRKTGNTEAFF
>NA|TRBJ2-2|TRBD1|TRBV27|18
TGTGCCAGCAGTTTAAGGTTCGGGGACAGCTCTTGGACCGGGGAGCTGTTTTTT
CASSLRFGDSSWTGELFF
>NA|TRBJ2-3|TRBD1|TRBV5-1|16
TGCGCCAGCAGCTTGGTAAAGGACAGGGGAAGAGATACGCAGTATTTT
CASSLVKDRGRDTQYF
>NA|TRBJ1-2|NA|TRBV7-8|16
TGTGCCAGCAGCTTAGTTCATCAGGCCAGGGACTATGGCTACACCTTC
CASSLVHQARDYGYTF
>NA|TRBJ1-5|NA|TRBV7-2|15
TGTGCCAGCAGCTTCGATAGTTCAGGCTCATCGTCCCTGCATTTT
CASSFDSSGSSSLHF
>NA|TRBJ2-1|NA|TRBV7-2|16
TGTGCCAGCAGCCATCTCCTGGACCCGCGATACAATGAGCAGTTCTTC
CASSHLLDPRYNEQFF
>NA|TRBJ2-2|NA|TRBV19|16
TGTGCCAGTACGGAGCACAGCCTAGAGAACACCGGGGAGCTGTTTTTT
CASTEHSLENTGELFF
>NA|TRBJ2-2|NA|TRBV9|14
TGTGCCAGCAGCCCCGGTGCCAACACCGGGGAGCTGTTTTTT
CASSPGANTGELFF